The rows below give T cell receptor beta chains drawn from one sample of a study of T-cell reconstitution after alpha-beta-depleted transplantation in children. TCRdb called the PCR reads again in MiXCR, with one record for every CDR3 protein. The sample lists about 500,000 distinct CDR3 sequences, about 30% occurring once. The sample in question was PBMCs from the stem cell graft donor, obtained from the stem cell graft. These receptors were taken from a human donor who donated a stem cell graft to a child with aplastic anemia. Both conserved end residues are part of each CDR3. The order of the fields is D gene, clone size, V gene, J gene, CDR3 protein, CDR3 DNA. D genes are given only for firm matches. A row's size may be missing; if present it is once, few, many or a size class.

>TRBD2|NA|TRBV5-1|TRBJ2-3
CASSLGLAGATDTQYF
TGTGCCAGCAGCTTAGGACTAGCGGGAGCCACAGATACGCAGTATTTT
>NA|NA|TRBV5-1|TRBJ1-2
CASSSTVGGAGYGYTF
TGCGCCAGCAGCTCGACCGTTGGGGGCGCGGGTTATGGCTACACCTTC
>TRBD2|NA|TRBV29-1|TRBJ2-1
CSVEPGLREQFF
TGCAGCGTTGAGCCGGGACTACGCGAGCAGTTCTTC
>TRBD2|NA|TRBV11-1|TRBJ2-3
CASSNRGGGRGTDTQYF
TGTGCCAGCAGCAACAGAGGTGGCGGGAGAGGAACAGATACGCAGTATTTT
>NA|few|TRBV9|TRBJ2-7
CASSPGSLPSYEQYF
TGTGCCAGCAGCCCCGGTAGCCTTCCCTCCTACGAGCAGTACTTC
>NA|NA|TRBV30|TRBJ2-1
CAWRTPGLYNEQFF
TGTGCCTGGAGAACCCCAGGCCTATACAATGAGCAGTTCTTC
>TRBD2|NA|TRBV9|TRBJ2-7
CASSASLAGVREQYF
TGTGCCAGCAGCGCTTCACTAGCGGGAGTACGGGAGCAGTACTTC
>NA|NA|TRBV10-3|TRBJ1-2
CAISDGGGSLRGYTF
TGTGCCATCAGTGACGGCGGCGGCTCTCTGAGGGGCTACACCTTC
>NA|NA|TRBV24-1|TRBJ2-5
CATSDGRSFQETQYF
TGTGCCACCAGTGATGGCAGGAGCTTCCAAGAGACCCAGTACTTC
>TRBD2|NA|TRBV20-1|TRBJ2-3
CSASRTRPSTDTQYF
TGCAGTGCTAGTAGGACTAGACCGAGCACAGATACGCAGTATTTT
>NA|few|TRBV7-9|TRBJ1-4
CASSLQGSNEKLFF
TGTGCCAGCAGCTTACAGGGGTCTAATGAAAAACTGTTTTTT
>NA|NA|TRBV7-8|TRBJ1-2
CASSLDGPPGYGYTF
TGTGCCAGCAGCTTAGATGGGCCGCCTGGCTATGGCTACACCTTC
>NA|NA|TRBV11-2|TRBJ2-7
CASSLDDSYEQYF
TGTGCCAGCAGCTTAGACGACAGCTACGAGCAGTACTTC
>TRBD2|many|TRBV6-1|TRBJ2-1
CASSRTSGSLNEQFF
TGTGCCAGCAGTCGGACTAGCGGGAGTTTGAATGAGCAGTTCTTC
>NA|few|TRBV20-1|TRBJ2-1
CSAREWRLDGVEQFF
TGCAGTGCTAGAGAGTGGCGGCTCGACGGTGTTGAGCAGTTCTTC
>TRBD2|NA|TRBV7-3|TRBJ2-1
CASSLTSGSGEQFF
TGTGCCAGCAGCTTAACTAGCGGGAGCGGTGAGCAGTTCTTC
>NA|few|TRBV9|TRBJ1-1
CASSARVENTEAFF
TGTGCCAGCAGCGCTCGAGTCGAGAACACTGAAGCTTTCTTT
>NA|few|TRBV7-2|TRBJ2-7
CASSLIDRPYEQYF
TGTGCCAGCAGCTTAATAGACAGACCCTACGAGCAGTACTTC
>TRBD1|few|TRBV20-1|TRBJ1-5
CSAQGTAQPQHF
TGCAGTGCCCAGGGGACAGCTCAGCCCCAGCATTTT
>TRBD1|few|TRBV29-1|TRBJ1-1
CSVVSAWTGSTEAFF
TGCAGCGTCGTTTCTGCTTGGACAGGGAGTACTGAAGCTTTCTTT
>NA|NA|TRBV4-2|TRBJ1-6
CASSPGPLSLALHF
TGTGCCAGCAGCCCTGGGCCCCTCTCCCTGGCCCTCCACTTT
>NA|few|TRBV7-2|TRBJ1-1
CASSLALLMNTEAFF
TGTGCCAGCAGCTTAGCGTTACTGATGAACACTGAAGCTTTCTTT
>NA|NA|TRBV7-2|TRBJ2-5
CASSPRPLQETQYF
TGTGCCAGCAGCCCCAGACCTCTACAAGAGACCCAGTACTTC
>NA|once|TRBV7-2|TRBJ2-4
CASSLVWGDIQYF
TGTGCCAGCAGCTTAGTTTGGGGGGACATTCAGTACTTC
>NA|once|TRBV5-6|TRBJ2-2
CASSTPPGELFF
TGTGCCAGCAGTACCCCTCCCGGGGAGCTGTTTTTT
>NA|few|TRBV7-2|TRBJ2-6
CASRTAGANVLTF
TGTGCCAGCCGCACAGCTGGGGCCAACGTCCTGACTTTC
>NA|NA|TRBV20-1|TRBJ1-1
CSASGDTMNTEAFF
TGCAGTGCTAGCGGGGACACCATGAACACTGAAGCTTTCTTT
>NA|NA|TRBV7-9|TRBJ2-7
CASSSVAGKAYEQYF
TGTGCCAGCAGCTCAGTGGCAGGGAAAGCCTACGAGCAGTACTTC
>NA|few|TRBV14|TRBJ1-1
CASSQRDMNTEAFF
TGTGCCAGCAGCCAACGGGACATGAACACTGAAGCTTTCTTT
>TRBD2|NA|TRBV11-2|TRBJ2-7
CASSKGVGLAGVGPYEQYF
TGTGCCAGCAGCAAAGGGGTAGGACTAGCGGGAGTCGGCCCCTACGAGCAGTACTTC
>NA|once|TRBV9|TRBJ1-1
CASSVAWVEKGPYGEAFF
TGTGCCAGCAGCGTAGCTTGGGTAGAAAAGGGGCCCTACGGTGAAGCTTTCTTT
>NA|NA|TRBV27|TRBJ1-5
CASSAGGAQHF
TGTGCCAGCAGCGCCGGGGGGGCCCAGCATTTT
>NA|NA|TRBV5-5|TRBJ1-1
CASSLEIGTNTEAFF
TGTGCCAGCAGCTTGGAGATCGGCACAAACACTGAAGCTTTCTTT
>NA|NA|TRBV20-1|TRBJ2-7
CSARATGLTYEQYF
TGCAGTGCTAGAGCTACAGGTCTGACCTACGAGCAGTACTTC
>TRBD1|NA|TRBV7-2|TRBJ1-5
CASSSIDRGQPQHF
TGTGCCAGCAGCTCAATCGACAGGGGTCAGCCCCAGCATTTT
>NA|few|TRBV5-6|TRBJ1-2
CASSRRYGYTF
TGTGCCAGCAGCAGGCGCTATGGCTACACCTTC
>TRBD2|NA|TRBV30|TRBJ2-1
CAWSGLAGSYNEQFF
TGTGCCTGGTCTGGGCTAGCGGGCTCCTACAATGAGCAGTTCTTC
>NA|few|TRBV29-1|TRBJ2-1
CSVVQASSYNEQFF
TGCAGCGTTGTACAGGCGAGCTCCTACAATGAGCAGTTCTTC
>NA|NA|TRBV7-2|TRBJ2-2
CASSLIGQGVSGELFF
TGTGCCAGCAGCTTAATTGGGCAGGGTGTGTCCGGGGAGCTGTTTTTT
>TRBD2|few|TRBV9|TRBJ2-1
CASSVSGTPYNEQFF
TGTGCCAGCAGCGTAAGCGGGACCCCCTACAATGAGCAGTTCTTC
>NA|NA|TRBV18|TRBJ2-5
CASSPRPGKETQYF
TGTGCCAGCTCACCACGGCCAGGGAAAGAGACCCAGTACTTC
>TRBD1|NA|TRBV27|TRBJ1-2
CASSLTYRGANYGYTF
TGTGCCAGCAGTTTAACTTACAGGGGGGCTAACTATGGCTACACCTTC
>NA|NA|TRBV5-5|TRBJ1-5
CASSLGVGDQPQHF
TGTGCCAGCAGCTTGGGGGTTGGGGATCAGCCCCAGCATTTT
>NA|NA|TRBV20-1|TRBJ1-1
CSARRPLLAQGMNTEAFF
TGCAGTGCTAGGCGCCCCCTTTTAGCCCAGGGTATGAACACTGAAGCTTTCTTT
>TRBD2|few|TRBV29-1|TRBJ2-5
CSVDGGGLGETQYF
TGCAGCGTTGATGGCGGGGGGCTCGGAGAGACCCAGTACTTC
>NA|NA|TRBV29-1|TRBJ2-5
CSVEDEGRETQYF
TGCAGCGTTGAAGATGAGGGCCGAGAGACCCAGTACTTC
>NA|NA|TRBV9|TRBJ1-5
CASSVGGSSNQPQHF
TGTGCCAGCAGCGTAGGGGGGTCTTCAAATCAGCCCCAGCATTTT
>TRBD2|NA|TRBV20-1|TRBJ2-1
CSANSGSRSYNEQFF
TGCAGTGCTAATAGCGGGAGTAGGTCCTACAATGAGCAGTTCTTC
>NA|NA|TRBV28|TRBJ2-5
CASTDNGLKQETQYF
TGTGCCAGCACAGACAATGGATTGAAACAAGAGACCCAGTACTTC
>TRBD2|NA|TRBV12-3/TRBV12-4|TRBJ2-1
CASRLRGLAGPSYNEQFF
TGTGCCAGCAGGCTCAGGGGACTAGCGGGACCCTCCTACAATGAGCAGTTCTTC
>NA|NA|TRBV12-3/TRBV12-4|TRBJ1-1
CASSGQPGKADTEAFF
TGTGCCAGCAGTGGACAGCCCGGAAAAGCGGACACTGAAGCTTTCTTT